The entry below describes one TCR beta chain. Its antigen is not known. The table came from immunoSEQ multiplex PCR; TCRdb's copy has only in-frame clones and leaves some out. The sample yields hundreds of thousands of clones, roughly 84% seen once. Regarding treatment: over 15 received Ad26.COV2.S at low or high dose, single or two shots; several received placebo; per-sample allocation not given. Collection of samples fell on day 63 after the first vaccine or placebo injection. The data were taken from a study of Ad26.COV2.S vaccination and SARS-CoV-2 variants. Study information: Vaccine-arm donor from the placebo-controlled COV1001 Ad26.COV2.S trial.

Germline loops: CDR1 SGHTA, CDR2 FQGTGA. The CDR3 sequence is 13 residues long. V lost 4 bases and J lost 7, with 13 bases in between. Whole-study findings and limits: Relative to placebo recipients, vaccine recipients exhibited elevated spike-specific TCR breadth.

Sequences were derived from peripheral blood, sampled in a trial of Ad26.COV2.S vaccine versus placebo. V gene TRBV7-3 combines with J gene TRBJ1-2, with D tentatively TRBD1 (6 bases). This TCR came from a person aged 18-60 years who received the Ad26.COV2.S COVID-19 vaccine or a placebo. CDR3 amino acids: CASSSVKGGGYTF. In nucleotides, the CDR3 is TGTGCCAGCAGCTCCGTCAAAGGGGGTGGCTACACCTTC.